The clone carrying this TCR beta chain was counted a single time. The sample comes from a study of T cell changes during pregnancy in multiple sclerosis. The length of the CDR3 is 15 residues. V gave up 4 bases and J gave up 0 bases; unmatched junction bases: 6. Germline CDR1 and CDR2: LNHDA and SQIVND (reference sequence). This table comes from immunoSEQ multiplex PCR, and its TCRdb copy is limited to in-frame clones, with some not included. Found here are about 36,000 clones, around 93% of them singletons; the top ten hold about 0.4%. The TCR originated in a female donor with multiple sclerosis, enrolled in a pregnancy study. V gene TRBV19 combines with J gene TRBJ2-7, with 7 bases identical to TRBD2. The sequencing here drew on CD4+ T cells from peripheral blood mononuclear cells, taken in the first trimester of pregnancy. The CDR3: CASSTWEGLSYEQYF. DNA of the CDR3: TGTGCCAGTAGTACCTGGGAGGGCCTCTCCTACGAGCAGTACTTC.